A single sample gave rise to the 11 T cell receptor beta chains below, sequenced in a study of blood T cells in healthy people across ages (dated by TCRdb to the mid-2010s). Receptor amplification or capture employed 5' RACE. Instrument used: Illumina HiSeq 2500. A second PCR of about 7 to 12 cycles was performed with a sample-barcoded 5' primer and a J-beta primer mix. The raw public data were reprocessed by TCRdb itself: fastp quality trimming at Q25, MiXCR clonotype calling, in-frame beta chains only. Each CDR3 protein appears once, grouped with its most common genes and DNA. The sample table holds over a million distinct CDR3 sequences, of which more than 35% were seen once. The ten largest clonotypes hold about 20% of the sample. Sequences were obtained from blood. These TCRs come from a woman aged 55-70 years in good health.

The rearrangement links TRBV6-2 or TRBV6-3 to TRBJ2-1; 15 bases are shared with TRBD2. CDR3 length: 19 amino acids. V was clipped by 6 bases and J by 4 bases; unmatched bases: 13. Germline CDR1 and CDR2: MNHEY and SVGEGT. Here the CDR3 DNA reads TGTGCCAGCAGACCCCACAGGACTAGCGGGAGGGCAGGTTACAATGAGCAGTTCTTC. Protein product: CASRPHRTSGRAGYNEQFF.

CDR3 sequence reads: CATSGLQGPYEQYF. CDR3 nucleotide sequence: TGTGCCACCAGCGGACTACAGGGCCCCTACGAGCAGTACTTC. This chain uses TRBV15 with TRBJ2-7, with D possibly called TRBD1 or TRBD2 (6 bases each). Germline V gene sequence: CDR1 LNHNV, CDR2 YYDKDF (reference sequence). V lost 5 bases, J lost 2 bases, and 13 bases lay in between. This CDR3 is built from 14 residues.

This clonotype was recorded only once. This rearrangement joins TRBV20-1 to TRBJ2-1; 14 positions match TRBD2. CDR3 length equals 15 residues. Germline CDR1 and CDR2: DFQATT and SNEGSKA (reference sequence). V was clipped by 5 bases and J by 8 bases; unmatched bases: 8. As DNA, the CDR3 is TGCAGTGCTGGGACCGGGACTAGCGGGAGCGATGAGCAGTTCTTC. Translation: CSAGTGTSGSDEQFF.

This clonotype was detected only once. At one end the junction does not follow the germline gene, possibly because of a read error. This chain connects TRBV27 to TRBJ2-1; no clear D. The CDR3 is made up of 15 amino acids. Germline values: CDR1 MNHEY, CDR2 SMNVEV (reference sequence). CDR3 residues: CARSLVKYKYNEQFF. In DNA form, the CDR3 reads TGTGCCCGCAGTTTGGTCAAGTATAAGTACAATGAGCAGTTCTTC.

This sequence joins TRBV12-3 or TRBV12-4 and TRBJ1-2, with D unclear. This CDR3 spans 16 amino acids. Trimming shortened V by 0 bases and J by 2 bases, and 13 bases separated the two germline ends. CDR3 DNA: TGTGCCAGCAGTTTAGCGAGCCAGGATATCAACTATGGCTACACCTTC. Protein product: CASSLASQDINYGYTF.

For this clonotype: One end of the junction fails to match germline, which may point to a read error. The rearrangement uses TRBV20-1 and TRBJ2-3, with 12 bases lining up with TRBD2. This CDR3 has 15 residues. The germline V gene encodes CDR1 DFQATT and CDR2 SNEGSKA (reference sequence). CDR3 residues: CSATWSSGRAGTQYF. Here the CDR3 DNA reads TGTAGTGCTACATGGTCTAGCGGGAGGGCAGGTACGCAGTATTTT.

The CDR3 sequence is CASITIAGELFF. The CDR3 DNA reads TGTGCCAGTATTACAATCGCCGGGGAGCTGTTTTTT. The chain couples TRBV19 to TRBJ2-2, with D hard to call. V lost 7 bases to trimming and J lost 6 bases, with 9 bases between them. The CDR3 contains 12 residues. Germline V gene lookup returns CDR1 LNHDA and CDR2 SQIVND (reference sequence). The full variable domain, with the rest looked up from reference TRBV19 and TRBJ2-2, is DGGITQSPKYLFRKEGQNVTLSCEQNLNHDAMYWYRQDPGQGLRLIYYSQIVNDFQKGDIAEGYSVSREKKESFPLTVTSAQKNPTAFYLCASITIAGELFFGEGSRLTVL.

This chain links TRBV12-3 or TRBV12-4 with TRBJ2-5; the D gene is possibly TRBD2 (7 bases). This CDR3 region has 15 residues. Trimming shortened V by 3 bases and J by 0 bases, and 11 bases separated the two germline ends. This CDR3 is CASSFWGGNQETQYF. CDR3 nucleotides: TGTGCCAGCAGTTTTTGGGGGGGCAACCAAGAGACCCAGTACTTC.

The rearrangement links TRBV20-1 to TRBJ2-1; the match to TRBD2 covers 9 bases. There are 18 residues in the CDR3. From germline, CDR1 is DFQATT and CDR2 SNEGSKA (reference sequence). V dropped 1 base and J dropped 0; count of bases not matched to a gene: 10. The CDR3 protein is CSARVFVAGVSSYNEQFF. The CDR3 coding sequence is TGCAGTGCTAGAGTCTTTGTAGCGGGAGTCAGCTCCTACAATGAGCAGTTCTTC.

The chain links TRBV28 to TRBJ2-7; D possibly corresponds to TRBD2 (6 bases). Germline assignment: CDR1 MDHEN and CDR2 SYDVKM. The V gene lost 2 bases and the J gene lost 2 bases, with 10 bases spanning the gap. The CDR3 length is 14 residues. The CDR3, as DNA: TGTGCCAGCAGTTTAGTTGGGAGGACCTACGAGCAGTACTTC. Protein sequence: CASSLVGRTYEQYF.

This clonotype was seen a handful of times. The J gene is TRBJ2-7, the V gene TRBV12-3 or TRBV12-4; the D gene could be TRBD1 or TRBD2 (5 bases each). The CDR3 is 15 amino acids. V was shortened by 4 bases and J by 9 bases, with 22 bases between the two germline ends. The chain's CDR3 is CASSSQGEDLRGQYF. The DNA of the CDR3 is TGTGCCAGCAGTTCCCAGGGAGAAGACCTACGAGGGCAGTACTTC.